The clone carrying this T cell receptor beta chain was observed many times. Antigen unknown. The CDR3 is cut off 3 residues early in the read; its end comes from the germline J gene. Each donor provided roughly 4.5 to 8.5 ml of heparinized whole blood. This specimen comes from a study of T cell clonality in common variable immunodeficiency. Only in-frame clones appear in the TCRdb table, and some are missing; sequencing was by immunoSEQ multiplex PCR. The sample contains some 19,000 clones, none of them singletons. Study outcomes and limitations: CVID patient heterogeneity limited repertoire-clinical complication correlations. Compared with healthy controls, CVID subjects showed increased TCRbeta clonality, mostly in about a third. The cause of increased CVID clonality remains unclear without subpopulation sequencing. Fewer deletions and N-nucleotide insertions were reportedly seen in common variable immunodeficiency TCR beta sequences.

Germline V CDR1 and CDR2: SGHNT, YYREEE (reference sequence). CDR3 length equals 16 residues. V dropped 6 bases and J dropped 1; count of bases not matched to a gene: 10. The origin of this receptor is a human donor with common variable immunodeficiency. This chain links TRBV5-4 with TRBJ2-5; 9 bases fit TRBD2. The specimen was peripheral blood mononuclear cells. The CDR3 protein is CASTLRGGSAQETQYF. The sequenced CDR3 bases are TGTGCCAGCACTCTGCGGGGGGGGAGCGCCCAAGAGACC.